This paragraph reports one T cell receptor (beta chain). The antigen is unknown. This sample is drawn from a study of cytomegalovirus exposure and HLA in healthy donors. Study observations and caveats: Presence/absence analyses assumed roughly uniform sequencing depth across donors.

The PCR employed 60 Vbeta primers together with 13 Jbeta primers. The table came from immunoSEQ multiplex PCR; TCRdb's copy has only in-frame clones and leaves some out. The sample data list 150,000 to 200,000 clones. The clonotype originates from a man younger than 40 in good health and CMV-seronegative. The sample consisted of PBMCs.

CDR3 in DNA: TGTGCCTGGTCTGGGCCAGATACGCAGTATTTT. This translates into CAWSGPDTQYF. The chain is built from TRBV30 and TRBJ2-3; D unresolved. V was cut by 5 bases and J by 4 bases, with 7 bases left in between. Germline CDR1 reads GTSNPN; CDR2 reads SVGIG (reference sequence). The CDR3 length is 11 residues. Complete variable domain (other parts from reference TRBV30 and TRBJ2-3): SQTIHQWPATLVQPVGSPLSLECTVEGTSNPNLYWYRQAAGRGLQLLFYSVGIGQISSEVPQNLSASRPQDRQFILSSKKLLLSDSGFYLCAWSGPDTQYFGPGTRLTVL.